Sequencing of this TCR beta chain was carried out in a study of memory CD4+ T cells and cytomegalovirus serostatus. Points on this clone: What it recognizes is unknown.

The CDR3 runs to 17 residues. Germline values: CDR1 SGHRS, CDR2 YFSETQ. Trimming removed 2 bases from V and 9 bases from J; junction bases left unmatched: 16. Per the authors' pipeline: After removing out-of-frame reads, 2,204,828 distinct TCRbeta sequences remained. This table comes from immunoSEQ multiplex PCR, and its TCRdb copy is limited to in-frame clones, with some not included. V, J and clone size are those of that table, while D and trimming were read from the DNA. Altogether 45,000 to 70,000 clones are present, approximately 86% being singletons, with the ten largest covering just under 0.5%. Study-level results: CD4+ memory repertoires contained about two fifths of the 164 reported CMV TCRbeta sequences. Repertoires predicted CMV serostatus with median bootstrapped AUC of about 0.95.

Single viable CD3+CD4+CD8-CD45RO+ cells were sorted as the memory CD4+ T cells. CMV serostatus came from serum IgG against pp150, pp28, p38, p52. Sequencing input: memory CD4+ T cells from blood. This chain uses TRBV5-1 with TRBJ2-1, with 8 bases lining up with TRBD2. The clonotype was recovered from an adult in good health and CMV-seronegative. Some clones in this sample may be carry-over from other donors' samples. CDR3 sequence (DNA): TGCGCCAGCAGCTTAGATACCGGGACTAGAGTGGCATCTGAGCAGTTCTTC. Protein: CASSLDTGTRVASEQFF.